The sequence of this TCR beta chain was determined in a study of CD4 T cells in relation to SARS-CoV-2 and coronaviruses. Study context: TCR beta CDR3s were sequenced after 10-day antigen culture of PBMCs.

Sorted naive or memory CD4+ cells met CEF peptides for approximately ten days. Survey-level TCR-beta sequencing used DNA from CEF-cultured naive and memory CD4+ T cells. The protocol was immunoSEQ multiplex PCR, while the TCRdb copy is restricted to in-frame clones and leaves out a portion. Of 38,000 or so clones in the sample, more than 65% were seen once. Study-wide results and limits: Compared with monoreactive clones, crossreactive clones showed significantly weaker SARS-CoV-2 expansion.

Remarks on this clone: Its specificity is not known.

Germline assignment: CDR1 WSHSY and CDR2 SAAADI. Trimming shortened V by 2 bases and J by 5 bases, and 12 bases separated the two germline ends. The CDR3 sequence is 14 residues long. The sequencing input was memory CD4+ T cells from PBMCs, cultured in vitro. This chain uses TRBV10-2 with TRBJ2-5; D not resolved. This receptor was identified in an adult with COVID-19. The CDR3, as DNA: TGCGCCAGCAGTGAGAATGGAGCTCGGGAGACCCAGTACTTC. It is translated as CASSENGARETQYF.